These 2 T cell receptor beta chains were all obtained from the same sample, sequenced in a study of regulatory T cells in long-lasting Graves disease. Specified time point: newly diagnosed GD, antithyroid drugs for less than 3 months. Extracted PBMC RNA gave rise to the TCR library. Construction of the TCR beta libraries employed iRepertoire HTBI primers in conjunction with Arm-PCR of CDR3 regions. One entry per CDR3 protein results from TCRdb running MiXCR on the multiplex PCR reads. This table holds 500,000 or so distinct CDR3 sequences, about 14% found once. In addition, the sample was reused for a study of T cells in Graves' hyperthyroidism and ophthalmopathy.

Sequenced material: peripheral blood mononuclear cells (PBMCs), taken at new diagnosis, from a patient treated with antithyroid drugs. All receptors come from a woman aged 45-59 years with Graves disease.

This clonotype was seen a handful of times. The chain combines TRBV29-1 with TRBJ1-2; TRBD1 is a possible D gene (6 bases). V was trimmed by 1 base and J by 5 bases, leaving 11 bases between them. There are 13 residues in the CDR3. The germline CDR1 and CDR2 sequences are SQVTM and ANQGSEA. This CDR3 reads CSVEGGARYGYTF. The DNA for the CDR3 is TGCAGCGTTGAAGGGGGGGCACGGTATGGCTACACCTTC.

This clonotype was seen many times. The rearrangement uses TRBV7-8 and TRBJ1-2; D is perhaps TRBD1 (6 bases). The CDR3 spans 17 residues. Looked up from germline, CDR1 is SGHVS and CDR2 is FQNEAQ. V was cut by 3 bases and J by 3 bases, with 20 bases left in between. In nucleotides, the CDR3 is TGTGCCAGCAGCTTGAGCTTTAGGTTGGACAGAGACTATGGCTACACCTTC. Translating gives CASSLSFRLDRDYGYTF. Based on the CDR3 plus reference TRBV7-8 and TRBJ1-2, the full variable domain is GAGVSQSPRYKVAKRGQDVALRCDPISGHVSLFWYQQALGQGPEFLTYFQNEAQLDKSGLPSDRFFAERPEGSVSTLKIQRTQQEDSAVYLCASSLSFRLDRDYGYTFGSGTRLTVV.